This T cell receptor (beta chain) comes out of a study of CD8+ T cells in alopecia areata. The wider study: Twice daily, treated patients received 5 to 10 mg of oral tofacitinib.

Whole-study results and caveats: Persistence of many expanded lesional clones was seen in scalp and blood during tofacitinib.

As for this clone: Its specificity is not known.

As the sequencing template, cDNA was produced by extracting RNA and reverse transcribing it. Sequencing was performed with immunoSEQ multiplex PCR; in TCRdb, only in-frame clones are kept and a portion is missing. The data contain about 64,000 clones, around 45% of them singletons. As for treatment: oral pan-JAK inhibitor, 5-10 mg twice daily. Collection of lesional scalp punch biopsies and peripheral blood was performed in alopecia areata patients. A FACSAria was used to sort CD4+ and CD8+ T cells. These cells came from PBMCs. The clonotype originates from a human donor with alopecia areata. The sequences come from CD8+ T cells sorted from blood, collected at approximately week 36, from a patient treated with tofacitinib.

This CDR3 reads CASSPRDSGFEGGEQFF. The CDR3 nucleotides are TGTGCCAGCAGCCCCAGGGATAGCGGGTTCGAAGGGGGTGAGCAGTTCTTC. The rearrangement links TRBV7-9 to TRBJ2-1, with D possibly being TRBD2 (7 bases). V was pared by 5 bases and J by 9 bases, with 26 bases between. The CDR3 sequence is 17 residues long. CDR1 is SEHNR and CDR2 is FQNEAQ in the germline V gene (reference sequence).